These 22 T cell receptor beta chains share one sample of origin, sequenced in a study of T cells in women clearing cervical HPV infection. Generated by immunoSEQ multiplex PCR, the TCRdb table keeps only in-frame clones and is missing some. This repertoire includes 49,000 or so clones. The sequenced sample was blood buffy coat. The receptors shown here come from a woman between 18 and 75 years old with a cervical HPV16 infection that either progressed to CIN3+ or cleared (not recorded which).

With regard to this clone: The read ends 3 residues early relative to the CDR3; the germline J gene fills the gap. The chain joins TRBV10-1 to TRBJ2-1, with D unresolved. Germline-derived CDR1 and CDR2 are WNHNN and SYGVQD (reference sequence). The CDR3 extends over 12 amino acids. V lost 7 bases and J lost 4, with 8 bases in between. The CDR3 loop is CASTGLYNEQFF. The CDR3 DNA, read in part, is TGCGCCAGCACTGGCCTGTACAATGAG.

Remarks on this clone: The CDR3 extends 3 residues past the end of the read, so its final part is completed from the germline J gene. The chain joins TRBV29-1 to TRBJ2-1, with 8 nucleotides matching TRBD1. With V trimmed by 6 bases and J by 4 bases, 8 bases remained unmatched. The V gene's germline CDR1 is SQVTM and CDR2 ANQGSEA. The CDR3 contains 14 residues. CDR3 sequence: CSVIDRGVYNEQFF. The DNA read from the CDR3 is TGCAGCGTGATAGACAGGGGAGTTTACAATGAG.

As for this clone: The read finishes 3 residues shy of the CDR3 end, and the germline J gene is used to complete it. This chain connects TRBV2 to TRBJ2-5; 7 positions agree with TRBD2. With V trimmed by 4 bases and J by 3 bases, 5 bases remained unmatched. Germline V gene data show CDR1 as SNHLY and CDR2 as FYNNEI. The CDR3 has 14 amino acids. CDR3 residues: CASSAGGTKETQYF. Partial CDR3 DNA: TGTGCCAGCAGTGCCGGGGGGACGAAAGAGACC.

CDR3 DNA, as far as it was read: TGTGCCAGCAGCTTATTCAGGGAACAGCCC. Encoded protein: CASSLFREQP. The whole CDR3 protein is CASSLFREQPQHF. The chain couples TRBV11-2 to TRBJ1-5; possibly TRBD1 for D (5 bases). The read is 3 residues too short to cover the CDR3 end, so that end is filled in from the germline J gene. The germline V gene encodes CDR1 SGHAT and CDR2 FQNNGV. This CDR3 is 13 amino acids long. Trimming shortened V by 2 bases and J by 7 bases, and 9 bases separated the two germline ends.

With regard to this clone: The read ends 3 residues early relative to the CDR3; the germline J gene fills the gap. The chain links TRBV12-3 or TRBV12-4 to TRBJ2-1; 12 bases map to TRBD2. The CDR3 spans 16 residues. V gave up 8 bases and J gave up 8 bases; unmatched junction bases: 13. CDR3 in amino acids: CASGYLTSSGRDEQFF. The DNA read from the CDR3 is TGTGCCAGCGGATATTTAACGTCTAGCGGGAGGGATGAG.

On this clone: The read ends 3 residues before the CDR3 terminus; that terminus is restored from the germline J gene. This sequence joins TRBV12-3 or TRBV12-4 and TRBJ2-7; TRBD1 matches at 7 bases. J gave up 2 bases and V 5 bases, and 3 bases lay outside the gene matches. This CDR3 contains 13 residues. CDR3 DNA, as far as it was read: TGTGCCAGCAGTCAGGGACAGACCTACGAG. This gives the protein CASSQGQTYE. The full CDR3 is CASSQGQTYEQYF.

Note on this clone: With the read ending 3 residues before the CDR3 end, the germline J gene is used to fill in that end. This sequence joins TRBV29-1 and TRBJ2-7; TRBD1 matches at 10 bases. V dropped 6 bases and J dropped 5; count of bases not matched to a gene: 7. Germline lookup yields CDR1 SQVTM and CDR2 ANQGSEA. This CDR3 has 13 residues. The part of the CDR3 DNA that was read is TGCAGCGTCGGACAGGGGGGGTGGAACGAG. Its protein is CSVGQGGWNE. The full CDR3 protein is CSVGQGGWNEQYF.

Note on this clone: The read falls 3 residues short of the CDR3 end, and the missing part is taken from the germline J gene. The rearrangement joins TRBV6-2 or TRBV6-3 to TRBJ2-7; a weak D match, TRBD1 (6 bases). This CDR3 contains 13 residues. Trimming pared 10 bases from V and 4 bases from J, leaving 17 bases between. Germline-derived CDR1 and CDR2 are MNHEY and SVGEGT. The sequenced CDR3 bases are TGTGCCACCTTACGGGACATTTCGTACGAG. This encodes CATLRDISYE. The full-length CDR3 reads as CATLRDISYEQYF.

CDR3 DNA, as far as it was read: TGTGCCAGTAGTGTGTCGGGACAGGGGGGTCAGCCC. Its protein is CASSVSGQGGQP. The full CDR3 reads CASSVSGQGGQPQHF. The chain combines TRBV19 with TRBJ1-5, with TRBD1 matching over 11 bases. The read ends 3 residues early relative to the CDR3; the germline J gene fills the gap. CDR3 length equals 15 residues. J lost 6 bases, V lost 5 bases, and 6 bases had no gene match. The germline gives CDR1 LNHDA, CDR2 SQIVND (reference sequence). Complete variable domain (other parts from reference TRBV19 and TRBJ1-5): DGGITQSPKYLFRKEGQNVTLSCEQNLNHDAMYWYRQDPGQGLRLIYYSQIVNDFQKGDIAEGYSVSREKKESFPLTVTSAQKNPTAFYLCASSVSGQGGQPQHFGDGTRLSIL.

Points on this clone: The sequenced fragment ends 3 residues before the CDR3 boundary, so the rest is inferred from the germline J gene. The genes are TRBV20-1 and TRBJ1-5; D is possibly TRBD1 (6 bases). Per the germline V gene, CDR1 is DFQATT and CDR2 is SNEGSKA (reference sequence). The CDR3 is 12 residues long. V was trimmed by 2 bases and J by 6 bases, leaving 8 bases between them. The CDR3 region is CSARRGTQPQHF. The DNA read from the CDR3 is TGCAGTGCTAGAAGGGGGACTCAGCCC.

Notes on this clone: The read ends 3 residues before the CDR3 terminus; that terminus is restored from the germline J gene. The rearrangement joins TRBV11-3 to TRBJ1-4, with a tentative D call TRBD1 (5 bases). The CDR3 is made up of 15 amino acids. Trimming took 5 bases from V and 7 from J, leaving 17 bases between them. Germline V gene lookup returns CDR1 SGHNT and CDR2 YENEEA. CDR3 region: CASSLGTAGFEKLFF. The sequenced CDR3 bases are TGTGCCAGCAGCCTGGGCACCGCAGGGTTTGAAAAA. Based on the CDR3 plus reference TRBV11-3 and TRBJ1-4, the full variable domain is EAGVVQSPRYKIIEKKQPVAFWCNPISGHNTLYWYLQNLGQGPELLIRYENEEAVDDSQLPKDRFSAERLKGVDSTLKIQPAELGDSAVYLCASSLGTAGFEKLFFGSGTQLSVL.

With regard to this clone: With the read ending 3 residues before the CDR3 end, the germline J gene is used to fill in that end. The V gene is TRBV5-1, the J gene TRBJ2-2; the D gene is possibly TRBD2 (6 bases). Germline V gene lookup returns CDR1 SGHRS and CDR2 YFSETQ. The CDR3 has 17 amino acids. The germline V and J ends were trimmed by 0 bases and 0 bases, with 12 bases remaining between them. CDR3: CASSLAAAGSNTGELFF. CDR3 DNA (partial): TGCGCCAGCAGCTTGGCCGCTGCGGGATCGAACACCGGGGAG.

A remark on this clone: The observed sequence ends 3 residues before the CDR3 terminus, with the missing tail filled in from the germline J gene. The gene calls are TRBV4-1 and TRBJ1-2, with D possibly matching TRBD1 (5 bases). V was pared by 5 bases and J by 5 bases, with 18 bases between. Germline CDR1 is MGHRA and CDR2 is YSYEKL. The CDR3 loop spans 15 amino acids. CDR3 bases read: TGCGCCAGCAGCTCCTCGGACATCCCCCGTTATGGC. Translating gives CASSSSDIPRYG. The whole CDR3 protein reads CASSSSDIPRYGYTF.

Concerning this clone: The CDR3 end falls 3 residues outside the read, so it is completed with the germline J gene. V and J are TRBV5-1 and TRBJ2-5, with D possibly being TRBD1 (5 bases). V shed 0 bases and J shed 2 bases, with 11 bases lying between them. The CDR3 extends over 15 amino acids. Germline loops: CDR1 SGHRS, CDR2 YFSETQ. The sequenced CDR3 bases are TGCGCCAGCAGCTTGGCCCCGACAGCACAAGAGACC. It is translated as CASSLAPTAQET. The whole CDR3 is CASSLAPTAQETQYF.

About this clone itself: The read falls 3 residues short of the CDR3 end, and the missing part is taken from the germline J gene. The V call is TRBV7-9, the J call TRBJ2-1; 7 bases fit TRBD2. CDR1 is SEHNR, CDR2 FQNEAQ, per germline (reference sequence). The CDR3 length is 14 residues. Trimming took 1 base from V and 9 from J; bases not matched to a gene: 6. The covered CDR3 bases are TGTGCCAGCAGCTTAGATGCGGGGGAGGTTGAG. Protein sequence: CASSLDAGEVE. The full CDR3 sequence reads CASSLDAGEVEQFF.

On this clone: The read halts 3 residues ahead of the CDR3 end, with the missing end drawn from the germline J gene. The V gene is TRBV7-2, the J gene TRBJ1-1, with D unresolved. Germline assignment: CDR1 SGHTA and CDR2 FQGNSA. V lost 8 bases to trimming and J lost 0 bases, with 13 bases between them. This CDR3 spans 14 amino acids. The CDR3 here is CASGVGGLNTEAFF. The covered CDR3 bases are TGTGCCAGCGGCGTCGGCGGCTTGAACACTGAA.

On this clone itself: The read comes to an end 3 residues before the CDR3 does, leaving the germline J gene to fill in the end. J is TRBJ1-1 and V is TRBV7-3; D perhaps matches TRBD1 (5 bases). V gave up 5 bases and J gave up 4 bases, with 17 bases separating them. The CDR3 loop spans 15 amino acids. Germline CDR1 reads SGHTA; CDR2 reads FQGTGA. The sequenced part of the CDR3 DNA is TGTGCCAGCAGCCTAGCCTGGGGGACTCGCACTGAA. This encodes CASSLAWGTRTE. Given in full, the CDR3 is CASSLAWGTRTEAFF.

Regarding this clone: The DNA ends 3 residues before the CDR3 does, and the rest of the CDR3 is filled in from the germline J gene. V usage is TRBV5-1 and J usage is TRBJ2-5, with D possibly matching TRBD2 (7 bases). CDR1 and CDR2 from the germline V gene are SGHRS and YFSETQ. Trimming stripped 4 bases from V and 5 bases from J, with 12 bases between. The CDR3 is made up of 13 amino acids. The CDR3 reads CASSGGAQETQYF. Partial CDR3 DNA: TGCGCCAGCAGCGGGGGGGCCCAGGAGACC.

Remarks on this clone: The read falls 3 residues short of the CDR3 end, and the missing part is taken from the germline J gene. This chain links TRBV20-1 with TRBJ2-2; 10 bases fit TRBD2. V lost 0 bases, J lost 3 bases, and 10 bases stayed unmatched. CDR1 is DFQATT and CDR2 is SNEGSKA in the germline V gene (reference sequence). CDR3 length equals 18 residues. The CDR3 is CSARDASGSNQYTGELFF. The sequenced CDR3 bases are TGCAGTGCTAGAGATGCTAGCGGGAGTAATCAGTACACCGGGGAG.

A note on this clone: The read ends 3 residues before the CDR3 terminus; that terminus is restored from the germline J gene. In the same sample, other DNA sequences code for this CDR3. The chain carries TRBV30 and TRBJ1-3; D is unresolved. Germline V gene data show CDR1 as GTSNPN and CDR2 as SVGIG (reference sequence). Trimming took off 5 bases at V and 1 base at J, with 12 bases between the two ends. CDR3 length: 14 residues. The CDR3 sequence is CAWARGISGNTIYF. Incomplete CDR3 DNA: TGTGCCTGGGCCCGCGGGATTTCTGGAAACACC. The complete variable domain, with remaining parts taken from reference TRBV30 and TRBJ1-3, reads SQTIHQWPATLVQPVGSPLSLECTVEGTSNPNLYWYRQAAGRGLQLLFYSVGIGQISSEVPQNLSASRPQDRQFILSSKKLLLSDSGFYLCAWARGISGNTIYFGEGSWLTVV.

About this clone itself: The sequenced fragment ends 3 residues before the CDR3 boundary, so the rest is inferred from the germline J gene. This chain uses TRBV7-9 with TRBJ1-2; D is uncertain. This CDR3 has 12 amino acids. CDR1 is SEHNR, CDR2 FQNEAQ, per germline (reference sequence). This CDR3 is CASSSNINIYTF. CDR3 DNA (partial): TGTGCCAGCAGCTCCAACATAAACATC.

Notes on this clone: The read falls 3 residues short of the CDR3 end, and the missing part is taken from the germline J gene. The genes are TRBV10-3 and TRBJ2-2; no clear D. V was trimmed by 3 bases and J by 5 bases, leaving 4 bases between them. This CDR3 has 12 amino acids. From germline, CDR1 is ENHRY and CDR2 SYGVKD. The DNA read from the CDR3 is TGTGCCATCAGTGACAGTACCGGGGAG. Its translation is CAISDSTGE. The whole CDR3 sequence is CAISDSTGELFF.